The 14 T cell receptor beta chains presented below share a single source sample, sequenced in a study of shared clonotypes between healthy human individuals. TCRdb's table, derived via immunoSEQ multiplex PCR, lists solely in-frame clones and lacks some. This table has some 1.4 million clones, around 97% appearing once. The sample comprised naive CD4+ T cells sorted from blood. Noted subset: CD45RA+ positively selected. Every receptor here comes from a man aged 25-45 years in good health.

The CDR3 nucleotides are TGTGCCAGCCTCCCTCTGGGGAAGGCCTACAATGAGCAGTTCTTC. It yields the protein CASLPLGKAYNEQFF. V and J are TRBV27 and TRBJ2-1; D is ambiguous. The CDR3 runs to 15 residues. Germline values: CDR1 MNHEY, CDR2 SMNVEV (reference sequence). Trimming shortened V by 8 bases and J by 2 bases, and 16 bases separated the two germline ends.

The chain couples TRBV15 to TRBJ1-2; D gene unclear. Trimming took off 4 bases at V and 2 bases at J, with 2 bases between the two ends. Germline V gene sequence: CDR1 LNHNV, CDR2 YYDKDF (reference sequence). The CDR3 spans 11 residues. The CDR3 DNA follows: TGTGCCACCAGCAAAAACTATGGCTACACCTTC. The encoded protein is CATSKNYGYTF.

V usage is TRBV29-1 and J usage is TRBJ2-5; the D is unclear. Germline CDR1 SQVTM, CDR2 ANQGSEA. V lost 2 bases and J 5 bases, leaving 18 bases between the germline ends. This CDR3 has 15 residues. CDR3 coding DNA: TGCAGCGTTGAAAAAAGGCTGGAAACCTGGGAGACCCAGTACTTC. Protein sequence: CSVEKRLETWETQYF.

In DNA, the CDR3 is TGTGCCAGTAGTGAATCCAGGGAGGGTACGCAGTATTTT. Residues: CASSESREGTQYF. The chain recombines TRBV19 with TRBJ2-3; 7 bases are shared with TRBD2. Germline V gives CDR1 LNHDA, CDR2 SQIVND (reference sequence). V was pared by 5 bases and J by 8 bases, with 7 bases of the junction left unmatched. The CDR3 is made up of 13 amino acids.

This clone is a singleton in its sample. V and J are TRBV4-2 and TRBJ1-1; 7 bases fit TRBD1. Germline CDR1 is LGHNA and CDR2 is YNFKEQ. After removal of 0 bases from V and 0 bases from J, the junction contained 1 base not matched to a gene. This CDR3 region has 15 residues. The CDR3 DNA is TGTGCCAGCAGCCAAGAGGGGACAGTGAACACTGAAGCTTTCTTT. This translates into CASSQEGTVNTEAFF.

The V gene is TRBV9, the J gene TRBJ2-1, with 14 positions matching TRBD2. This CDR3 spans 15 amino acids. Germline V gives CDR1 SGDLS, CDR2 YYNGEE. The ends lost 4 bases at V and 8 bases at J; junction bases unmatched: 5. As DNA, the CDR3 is TGTGCCAGCAGCACCGGGACTAGCGGGAGTTATGAGCAGTTCTTC. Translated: CASSTGTSGSYEQFF.

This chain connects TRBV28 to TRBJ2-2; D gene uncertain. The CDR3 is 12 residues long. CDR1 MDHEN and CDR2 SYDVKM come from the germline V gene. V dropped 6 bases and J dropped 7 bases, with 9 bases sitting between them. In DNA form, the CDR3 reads TGTGCCAGCAGCATGAGAGTCGGGGAGCTGTTTTTT. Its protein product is CASSMRVGELFF. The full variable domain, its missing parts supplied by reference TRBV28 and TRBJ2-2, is DVKVTQSSRYLVKRTGEKVFLECVQDMDHENMFWYRQDPGLGLRLIYFSYDVKMKEKGDIPEGYSVSREKKERFSLILESASTNQTSMYLCASSMRVGELFFGEGSRLTVL.

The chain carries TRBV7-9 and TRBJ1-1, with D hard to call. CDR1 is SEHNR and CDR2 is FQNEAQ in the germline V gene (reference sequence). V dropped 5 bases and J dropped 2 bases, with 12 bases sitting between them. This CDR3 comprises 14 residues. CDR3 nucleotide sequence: TGTGCCAGCAGCGCGGACGCCAGCAACACTGAAGCTTTCTTT. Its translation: CASSADASNTEAFF.

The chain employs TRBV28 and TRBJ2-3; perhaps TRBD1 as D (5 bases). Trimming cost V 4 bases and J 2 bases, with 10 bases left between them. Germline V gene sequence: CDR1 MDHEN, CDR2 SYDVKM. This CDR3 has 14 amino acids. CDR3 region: CASSSGHHTDTQYF. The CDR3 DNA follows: TGTGCCAGCAGTTCTGGACACCACACAGATACGCAGTATTTT.

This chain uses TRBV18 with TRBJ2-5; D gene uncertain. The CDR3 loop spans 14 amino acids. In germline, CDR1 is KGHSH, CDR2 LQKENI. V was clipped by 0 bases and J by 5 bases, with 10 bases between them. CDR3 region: CASSPPWVWETQYF. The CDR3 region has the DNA TGTGCCAGCTCACCACCGTGGGTATGGGAGACCCAGTACTTC.

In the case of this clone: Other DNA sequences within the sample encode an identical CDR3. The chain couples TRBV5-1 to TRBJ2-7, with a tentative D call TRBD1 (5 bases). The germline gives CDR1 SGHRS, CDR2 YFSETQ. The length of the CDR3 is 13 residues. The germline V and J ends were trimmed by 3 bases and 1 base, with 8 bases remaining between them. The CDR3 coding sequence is TGCGCCAGCAGCTCAGGGCCATCCTACGAGCAGTACTTC. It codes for CASSSGPSYEQYF.

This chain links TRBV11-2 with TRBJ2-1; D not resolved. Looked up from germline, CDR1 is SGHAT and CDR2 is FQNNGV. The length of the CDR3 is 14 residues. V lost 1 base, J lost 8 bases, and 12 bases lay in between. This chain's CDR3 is CASSLGLGSDEQFF. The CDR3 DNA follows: TGTGCCAGCAGCTTAGGACTTGGCTCGGATGAGCAGTTCTTC.

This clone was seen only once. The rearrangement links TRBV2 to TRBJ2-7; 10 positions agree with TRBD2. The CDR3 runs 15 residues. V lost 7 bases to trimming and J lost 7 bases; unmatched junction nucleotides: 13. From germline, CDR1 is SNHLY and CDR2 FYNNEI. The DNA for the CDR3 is TGTGCCAGCACTCTCGTGACTAGCGGGCGGACGGAGCAGTACTTC. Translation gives CASTLVTSGRTEQYF.

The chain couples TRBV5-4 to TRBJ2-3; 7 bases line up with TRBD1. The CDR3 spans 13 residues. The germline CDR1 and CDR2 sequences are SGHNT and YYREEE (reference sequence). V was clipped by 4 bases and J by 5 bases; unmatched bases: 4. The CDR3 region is CASSRDSLDTQYF. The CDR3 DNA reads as TGTGCCAGCAGCCGGGACAGTTTAGATACGCAGTATTTT.